The present T cell receptor beta chain was sequenced within a study of CD8 T cells in ankylosing spondylitis. Study observations and caveats: Existing reports had already noted some motif variants in reactive arthritis synovial fluid and blood. Matched ankylosing spondylitis synovial fluid reportedly contained a significantly enriched population of disease-linked clones. What seemed typical of ankylosing spondylitis blood was a TCR beta motif built from roughly eight highly homologous variants.

This clonotype came up many times. No antigen is known for it. Library preparation for TCR beta used quantitative 5'-RACE with molecular barcodes. TCRdb ran MiXCR on the 5' RACE reads and lists one entry per CDR3 protein. The table lists 210,000 or so distinct CDR3 sequences, 20% to 30% of them singletons, with around 6.3% in the top ten. Trimming cost V 9 bases and J 3 bases; bases outside gene matches: 10. Germline V CDR1 and CDR2: ENHRY, SYGVKD. The CDR3 runs to 15 residues. V usage is TRBV10-3 and J usage is TRBJ2-3; TRBD2 matches 9 bases. The sequenced sample was blood, either unsorted or a sorted T cell fraction (not recorded which). The origin of this receptor is a male donor with ankylosing spondylitis or in good health (not recorded which). The CDR3 DNA reads as TGTGCCATAACAAGCGGGACTAGCAGTACAGATACGCAGTATTTT. Amino acids: CAITSGTSSTDTQYF.